A selection of T cell receptor beta chains follows, all from one sample in a study of cytomegalovirus exposure and HLA in healthy donors. Assay used: immunoSEQ multiplex PCR; TCRdb lists only in-frame clones, some missing. The sample lists approximately 160,000 clones; roughly 70% were seen once. Specimen: PBMCs. Receptor source: a woman between 40 and 50 years old in good health and CMV-seropositive. The CDR3 runs from the conserved cysteine through the conserved F or W. Each record gives: D gene, V gene, clone size, J gene, CDR3 protein. D genes are given only for firm matches. For some rows the clone size is stated as once, few or many, or as a class when expanded; others skip it.

TRBD1,TRBV19,NA,TRBJ1-5,CASSAGTGGEGQPQHF
TRBD1,TRBV6-5,NA,TRBJ1-1,CASRPPTGATEAFF
TRBD1,TRBV7-6,once,TRBJ2-3,CASSLRGQGATDTQYF
NA,TRBV21-1,NA,TRBJ2-7,CASSKPFTSGRPSYEQYF
NA,TRBV5-1,NA,TRBJ2-7,CASSLEDTYEQYF
NA,TRBV19,NA,TRBJ2-3,CARPPGVRYTQYF
NA,TRBV2,NA,TRBJ2-7,CASNPGHGDYEQYF
TRBD2,TRBV27,once,TRBJ2-7,CASRSLAGEPYEQYF
TRBD1,TRBV19,NA,TRBJ2-2,CASRDRGWNTGELFF
NA,TRBV6-5,NA,TRBJ2-3,CASGLPPTDTQYF
TRBD1,TRBV5-1,NA,TRBJ2-1,CASSPFRGQGVINEQFF
NA,TRBV19,NA,TRBJ2-2,CASSERTETGELFF
NA,TRBV27,NA,TRBJ2-7,CASSFGQGYYEQYF
TRBD1,TRBV18,NA,TRBJ1-4,CASSPPDRGDEKLFF
NA,TRBV29-1,NA,TRBJ2-1,CSVEGFERYNEQFF
TRBD2,TRBV5-1,once,TRBJ2-1,CASSFGPLAGTTNEQFF